Here is one T cell receptor beta chain with its context. The test was conducted at deep level. Using immunoSEQ multiplex PCR, the repertoire was profiled, and TCRdb retains in-frame clones only, with some absent. In the table there are more than 2,000,000 clones, approximately 95% of which are singletons. This sample is drawn from a study of shared clonotypes between healthy human individuals. The sequence came from a man aged 18 to 30 in good health. Some clones in this sample may be carry-over from other donors' samples. The sample consisted of naive CD4+ T cells from PBMCs. Subset reported: CD45RA+ positively selected.

Written as DNA, the CDR3 is TGTGCCAGCAGCGCTGCTTACGAGCAGTACTTC. Translating gives CASSAAYEQYF. The rearrangement links TRBV13 to TRBJ2-7; D uncertain. The V gene lost 5 bases and the J gene lost 4 bases, with 6 bases spanning the gap. CDR3 length equals 11 residues. Germline loops: CDR1 PRHDT, CDR2 FYEKMQ (reference sequence).